This T cell receptor beta chain appears in the sequencing data of a study of shared clonotypes between healthy human individuals. It was into CD45RA+ naive and CD45RA-negative memory subsets that the CD4+ cells were split. The junction had 8 bases not matched to a gene; V was cut back by 6 bases and J by 1 base. CDR1 and CDR2 from the germline V gene are SGHAT and FQNNGV. The CDR3 has 15 amino acids. Every immunoSEQ plate was one replicate of a subset's evenly spread DNA. In the original workflow: Filtering differed because ImmunoSEQ produced junction-only sequences that carried no quality scores. Using immunoSEQ multiplex PCR, the repertoire was profiled, and TCRdb retains in-frame clones only, with some absent. The V and J calls and clone size are taken from that table; D and trimming were inferred from the DNA. The sample has approximately 2.5 million clones, roughly nine tenths seen once; the top ten hold 0.13% to 0.15%.

The chain couples TRBV11-2 to TRBJ1-1; 7 nucleotides line up with TRBD1. The sequencing sample was made of naive CD4+ T cells sorted from blood. Subset of the sample: CD45RA+ positively selected. The sequence derives from a man younger than 35 in good health. CDR3 amino acids: CASRHPGQRNTEAFF. CDR3 sequence (DNA): TGTGCCAGCAGACACCCGGGACAGAGGAACACTGAAGCTTTCTTT.